The sequence of this TCR beta chain was determined in a study of response to subunit inactivated influenza vaccine. Study findings and constraints: It was suggested by the authors that few new T cells are recruited by each seasonal influenza vaccination.

TCRdb reprocessed the RT-PCR reads via MiXCR and lists one record per CDR3 protein. The data contain over 650,000 distinct CDR3 sequences, approximately 17% of them singletons. V was pared by 2 bases and J by 3 bases, with 10 bases between. In germline, CDR1 is DFQATT, CDR2 SNEGSKA (reference sequence). The CDR3 totals 13 residues. This clonotype was observed many times. Antigen: not known. This chain connects TRBV20-1 to TRBJ1-2; D gene uncertain. The clonotype originates from a man aged 50-59 years who received an inactivated influenza vaccine. Material: PBMCs from blood, obtained 5 to 6 days after vaccination. For the CDR3, the DNA is TGCAGTGCTAGACCGATTCGGCACTATGGCTACACCTTC. It codes for CSARPIRHYGYTF.